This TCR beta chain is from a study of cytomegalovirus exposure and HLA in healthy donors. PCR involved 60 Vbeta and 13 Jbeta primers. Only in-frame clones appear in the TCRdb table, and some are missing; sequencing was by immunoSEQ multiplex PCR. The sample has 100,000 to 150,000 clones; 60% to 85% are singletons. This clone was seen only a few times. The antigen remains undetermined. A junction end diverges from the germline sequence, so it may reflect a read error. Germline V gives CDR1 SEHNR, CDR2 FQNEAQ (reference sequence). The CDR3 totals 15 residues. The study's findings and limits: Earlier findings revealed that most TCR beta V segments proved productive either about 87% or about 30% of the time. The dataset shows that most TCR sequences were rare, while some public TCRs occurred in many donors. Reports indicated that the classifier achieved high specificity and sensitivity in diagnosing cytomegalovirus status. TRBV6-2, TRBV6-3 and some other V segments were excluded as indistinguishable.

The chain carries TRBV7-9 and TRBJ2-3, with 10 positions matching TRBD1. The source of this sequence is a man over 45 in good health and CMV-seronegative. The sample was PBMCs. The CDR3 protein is CSSSPRTGGTDTQYF. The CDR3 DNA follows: TGTTCCAGCAGCCCCCGGACAGGGGGAACCGATACGCAGTATTTT.